The rows below give T cell receptor beta chains drawn from one sample of a study of blood T cell repertoires in COVID-19. TCRdb's copy holds only in-frame clones and misses some; the assay was immunoSEQ multiplex PCR. This sample has about 58,000 clones, with about 90% found just once. Sample: peripheral blood. These receptors all stem from a man aged 60 to 75 with acute or convalescent COVID-19. Each CDR3 is given with its conserved first and last residue.

j_call v_call cdr3_aa
TRBJ2-7 TRBV14 CASSQILAGGEQYF
TRBJ2-1 TRBV5-1 CASSPHPRGYNEQFF
TRBJ2-1 TRBV5-1 CASSPSVAENEQFF
TRBJ1-4 TRBV19 CASSMGQGSHEKLFF
TRBJ1-5 TRBV3-1/TRBV3-2 CASSRSGQNQPQHF
TRBJ1-3 TRBV5-6 CASSFTGRNTIYF
TRBJ2-2 TRBV6-4 CASSGSGNTGELFF
TRBJ2-7 TRBV4-2 CASSPLERGEQYF
TRBJ2-2 TRBV19 CASRAGQSTGELFF
TRBJ2-1 TRBV29-1 CSVGDNEQFF
TRBJ2-7 TRBV6-5 CASSYRTQYEQYF
TRBJ2-7 TRBV27 CASSFSGQQYYEQYF
TRBJ2-6 TRBV7-3 CASREPGQGSSGANVLTF
TRBJ1-2 TRBV6-5 CASDDGTGVYGYTF
TRBJ1-2 TRBV30 CASEAGSVNYGYTF
TRBJ1-2 TRBV9 CASSVDPRERESRRGDYGYTF
TRBJ1-6 TRBV4-3 CASSQAGTGGSPLHF
TRBJ2-7 TRBV6-2/TRBV6-3 CASSYSGLAGGLYF
TRBJ2-1 TRBV6-5 CASSTGTIYNEQFF
TRBJ2-2 TRBV7-9 CASSPRGVGPNTGELFF
TRBJ1-2 TRBV2 CATQLGGSRNYGYTF
TRBJ2-7 TRBV7-2 CASSLDPSGSYEQYF
TRBJ1-1 TRBV28 CASSLRDRDGKAFF
TRBJ2-1 TRBV4-3 CASSQDRGVGQFF
TRBJ2-3 TRBV5-1 CASSLGVGLVPTDTQYF
TRBJ2-7 TRBV5-1 CASSFGPGGLGYEQYF
TRBJ1-4 TRBV27 CASSRGQGTTNEKLFF
TRBJ2-1 TRBV7-3 CASSLRGLAGEDEQFF
TRBJ2-1 TRBV5-5 CASSFAGGQNEQFF
TRBJ1-5 TRBV19 CASTTTRTGGDNQPQHF
TRBJ2-3 TRBV5-1 CASSTVAGLSTDTQYF
TRBJ1-1 TRBV10-2 CASSEGQLNTEAFF
TRBJ1-1 TRBV7-2 CASSLGGGAGTEAFF
TRBJ2-3 TRBV9 CASSVTSGSSDTQYF
TRBJ1-3 TRBV7-8 CASSLVSSSGNTIYF
TRBJ1-5 TRBV27 CASTSRGSNQPQHF
TRBJ1-1 TRBV11-2 CASSLDRDSEAFF
TRBJ2-7 TRBV5-8 CASSYTRLNAYEQYF
TRBJ2-7 TRBV7-9 CASSLALAGSYEQYF
TRBJ2-1 TRBV9 CASSVTSLPYNEQFF
TRBJ1-4 TRBV4-2 CASSQEDGEGEKLFF
TRBJ2-5 TRBV6-5 CASSSGDRLIRETQYF
TRBJ2-3 TRBV5-1 CASSISGNTDTQYF
TRBJ2-2 TRBV27 CASTLGGLGTGELFF
TRBJ2-7 TRBV13 CASSLRPTGTRRSYEQYF
TRBJ1-1 TRBV6-5 CASSLTTSRPEAFF